This record covers a single TCR beta chain. Assay used: immunoSEQ multiplex PCR; TCRdb lists only in-frame clones, some missing. The top ten hold over 12% of the sample, which has tens of thousands of clones, 87% seen once. These data belong to a study of blood T cell repertoires in COVID-19. Study-wide context: In each case, the material was cDNA or gDNA derived from T cells, B-cell-depleted T cells, or PBMCs.

Source material: peripheral blood. This receptor was taken from a male donor with acute or convalescent COVID-19.

CDR3 nucleotides: TGTGCCAGCAGCTCTCAAGAGACCCAGTACTTC. Translation gives CASSSQETQYF. The rearrangement uses TRBV6-2 or TRBV6-3 and TRBJ2-5, with unresolved D. The CDR3 sequence is 11 residues long. In germline, CDR1 is MNHEY, CDR2 SVGEGT. V lost 6 bases to trimming and J lost 2 bases, with 4 bases between them.